This T cell receptor (beta chain) was sequenced in a study of early T cells in non-severe SARS-CoV-2 infection. Study-level results: Comparison of clonotypes with VDJdb favored anti-spike CD8 responses while missing private and CD4 specificities.

About this clonotype itself: What it recognizes is unknown.

A single record per CDR3 protein comes from TCRdb applying MiXCR to the 5' RACE reads. The sample includes roughly 60,000 distinct CDR3 sequences, less than 15% of them seen just once. The V end lost 5 bases, the J end lost 8 bases, and 22 bases lay between the germline ends. The CDR3 has 16 residues. Germline V gene data show CDR1 as SEHNR and CDR2 as FQNEAQ (reference sequence). This chain joins TRBV7-9 and TRBJ2-1; perhaps TRBD2 as D (5 bases). The sample consisted of whole blood. The source is an adult who was a healthcare worker with PCR-confirmed SARS-CoV-2 infection or an uninfected control (not recorded which). The chain's CDR3 is CASSPESGLGIDEQFF. The DNA of the CDR3 is TGTGCCAGCAGCCCCGAGAGCGGTCTGGGTATTGATGAGCAGTTCTTC.